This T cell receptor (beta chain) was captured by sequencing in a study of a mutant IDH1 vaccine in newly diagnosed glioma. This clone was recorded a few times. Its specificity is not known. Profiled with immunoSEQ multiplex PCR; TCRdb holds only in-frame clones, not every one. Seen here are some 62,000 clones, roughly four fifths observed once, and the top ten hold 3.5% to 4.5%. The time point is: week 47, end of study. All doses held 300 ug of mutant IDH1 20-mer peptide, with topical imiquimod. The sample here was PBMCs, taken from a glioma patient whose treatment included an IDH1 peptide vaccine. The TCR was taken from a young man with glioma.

Here the CDR3 reads CASRPGPSTDTQYF. CDR3 in DNA: TGCGCCAGCAGGCCAGGCCCGAGCACAGATACGCAGTATTTT. The chain has TRBV5-1 and TRBJ2-3; no reliable D call. Germline values: CDR1 SGHRS, CDR2 YFSETQ. The germline V and J ends were trimmed by 5 bases and 0 bases, with 10 bases remaining between them. This CDR3 has 14 residues.